This TCR beta chain is from a study of spatial heterogeneity in lung cancer. Looking at the study overall: Within raw reads, each unique TCR and UMI combination appeared on average more than ten times.

The study tagged each TCR cDNA molecule with a unique molecular identifier. Each CDR3 protein gets one entry after TCRdb re-called the 5' RACE reads with MiXCR. Altogether some 2,000 distinct CDR3 sequences are present, approximately 15% being singletons, with the ten largest covering 26%. By frequency in the sample, this clonotype is medium-sized. Germline CDR1 and CDR2: MGHRA and YSYEKL. V was cut by 0 bases and J by 3 bases, with 8 bases left in between. The length of the CDR3 is 14 residues. Specified time point: sample taken at primary tumor resection. The sample in question was normal lung tissue next to the tumor, obtained at surgery. This sequence was found in a male donor with early-stage non-small cell lung cancer. The chain joins TRBV4-1 to TRBJ2-5; D gene ambiguous. The CDR3 coding sequence is TGCGCCAGCAGCCAAGATCAGAATGAAGAGACCCAGTACTTC. This gives the protein CASSQDQNEETQYF.